The sample holds one count of the clone carrying this TCR beta chain. Its antigen is unidentified. This entry belongs to a study of T cell responses to AZD1222 COVID-19 vaccine. Whole-study results and caveats: Spike-specific TCR breadth and depth grew following two AZD1222 doses.

Method: immunoSEQ multiplex PCR; TCRdb's copy keeps in-frame clones and lacks some. Of tens of thousands of clones in the sample, roughly 88% were seen once. V gave up 3 bases and J gave up 2 bases; unmatched junction bases: 9. The CDR3 loop spans 17 amino acids. Germline assignment: CDR1 KGHSH and CDR2 LQKENI. This receptor was taken from an adult in good health. The chain joins TRBV18 to TRBJ2-5; 10 bases agree with TRBD2. The sample here was peripheral blood, taken on day 0 of AZD1222 vaccination. CDR3 sequence (DNA): TGTGCCAGCTCACCCCAGAGACTAGCGGGCGGACAAGAGACCCAGTACTTC. Translating gives CASSPQRLAGGQETQYF.